Presented here are 27 T cell receptor beta chains from one specimen sequenced in a study of molecular identifiers for immune sequencing clone quantification. TCRdb re-called the PCR reads through MiXCR, storing one row per CDR3 protein. This table holds roughly 630,000 distinct CDR3 sequences, about 25% found once. The sample was naive CD8+ T cells from blood, with Jurkat cell RNA spiked in. Specified subset: FACS-sorted CD8+CD4-CCR7+CD45RA+ naive T cells. The receptors come from a human donor in good health. Some libraries in this study had Jurkat cell RNA spiked in.

The chain's CDR3 is CASSPRQGSPYEQYF. DNA for the CDR3: TGTGCCAGCAGCCCTAGACAGGGGTCCCCCTACGAGCAGTACTTC. The J gene is TRBJ2-7, the V gene TRBV5-6; 8 nucleotides agree with TRBD1. CDR1 and CDR2 from the germline V gene are SGHDT and YYEEEE. The CDR3 length is 15 residues. Trimming cost V 4 bases and J 2 bases; bases outside gene matches: 8.

Note on this clonotype: This may arise from a read error, as a much more abundant clone is one base away. J is TRBJ2-7 and V is TRBV20-1, with no clear D. This CDR3 has 11 residues. V was trimmed by 5 bases and J by 5 bases, leaving 10 bases between them. Germline assignment: CDR1 DFQATT and CDR2 SNEGSKA (reference sequence). The CDR3 DNA reads TGCAGTGCTCCGTGGATGCACGAGCAGTACTTC. This codes for CSAPWMHEQYF.

On this clonotype itself: At one end the junction does not follow the germline gene, possibly because of a read error. The V call is TRBV9, the J call TRBJ2-3; no reliable D call. There are 14 residues in the CDR3. CDR1 and CDR2 from the germline V gene are SGDLS and YYNGEE. The CDR3 reads CASSGPHAPNTQCF. As DNA, the CDR3 is TGTGCCAGCAGCGGCCCTCATGCCCCAAATACGCAGTGTTTT.

J is TRBJ1-5 and V is TRBV4-3; no firm D call. The CDR3 totals 17 residues. V was trimmed by 0 bases and J by 6 bases, leaving 18 bases between them. Germline lookup yields CDR1 LGHNA and CDR2 YSLEER. The CDR3 is CASSQDRWTQGSQPQHF. The CDR3, as DNA: TGCGCCAGCAGCCAAGATCGTTGGACCCAAGGGAGTCAGCCCCAGCATTTT.

In regard to this clonotype: Since a much larger clone is just one base distant, this may be a read error. The J gene is TRBJ2-7, the V gene TRBV4-1; D might be TRBD1 (5 bases). This CDR3 contains 13 residues. The germline V gene encodes CDR1 MGHRA and CDR2 YSYEKL. Trimming took 5 bases from V and 3 from J, leaving 11 bases between them. In DNA, the CDR3 is TGCGCCAGCAGCGTGGCTCAGGGCTACGAGCAGTACTTC. This codes for CASSVAQGYEQYF.

The chain joins TRBV20-1 to TRBJ2-1, with TRBD2 identical over 9 bases. This CDR3 has 16 amino acids. V gave up 1 base and J gave up 6 bases; unmatched junction bases: 10. Germline V gives CDR1 DFQATT, CDR2 SNEGSKA (reference sequence). CDR3 coding DNA: TGCAGTGCTAGAGGTCGGGCTCTAGCGGGACTCAATGAGCAGTTCTTC. The encoded protein is CSARGRALAGLNEQFF.

V and J are TRBV6-2 or TRBV6-3 and TRBJ1-5, with TRBD1 matching 8 bases. The CDR3 runs 15 residues. Per germline, CDR1 MNHEY and CDR2 SVGEGT. The V gene end was trimmed by 4 bases and the J gene end by 4 bases; junction bases not matched to a gene: 6. CDR3 DNA sequence: TGTGCCAGCAGTTCCCGGGACAGGAGAAATCAGCCCCAGCATTTT. This translates into CASSSRDRRNQPQHF.

This clonotype was observed a few times. The chain links TRBV19 to TRBJ1-6; D remains unclear. The CDR3 runs to 14 residues. V gave up 5 bases and J gave up 9 bases, with 14 bases separating them. CDR1 LNHDA and CDR2 SQIVND come from the germline V gene (reference sequence). The CDR3 DNA sequence: TGTGCCAGTAGTCCCAACTCGGTTGGTTCACCCCTCCACTTT. Its protein product is CASSPNSVGSPLHF. Full variable domain (rest looked up from reference TRBV19 and TRBJ1-6): DGGITQSPKYLFRKEGQNVTLSCEQNLNHDAMYWYRQDPGQGLRLIYYSQIVNDFQKGDIAEGYSVSREKKESFPLTVTSAQKNPTAFYLCASSPNSVGSPLHFGNGTRLTVT.

The chain employs TRBV6-5 and TRBJ1-5; D remains ambiguous. V dropped 3 bases and J dropped 0 bases, with 12 bases sitting between them. CDR3 length: 16 amino acids. Germline V gene data show CDR1 as MNHEY and CDR2 as SVGAGI. Here the CDR3 reads CASSYSGPYSNQPQHF. CDR3 DNA: TGTGCCAGCAGTTATTCTGGACCCTATAGCAATCAGCCCCAGCATTTT.

With regard to this clonotype: A much larger clone is a single base away; this may be a read error. This rearrangement joins TRBV7-2 to TRBJ2-7; 11 bases align to TRBD2. CDR3 size: 14 residues. Per the germline V gene, CDR1 is SGHTA and CDR2 is FQGNSA. Unmatched junction bases numbered 1, after V lost 3 bases and J lost 3 bases. CDR3 in amino acids: CASSFTSGGYEQYF. The CDR3 DNA follows: TGTGCCAGCAGCTTTACTAGCGGGGGCTACGAGCAGTACTTC.

This clonotype has a handful of counts. The chain employs TRBV6-9 and TRBJ1-3, with D hard to call. Trimming shortened V by 7 bases and J by 0 bases, and 10 bases separated the two germline ends. CDR1 and CDR2 from the germline V gene are MNHGY and SVAAGI. The CDR3 has 14 amino acids. The CDR3 loop is CASIIQLSGNTIYF. The CDR3 region has the DNA TGTGCCAGCATAATACAACTCTCTGGAAACACCATATATTTT.

A remark on this clonotype: The junction and the germline gene differ at one end; a read error may be behind it. The chain employs TRBV6-5 and TRBJ2-5, with no clear D. There are 14 residues in the CDR3. CDR1 is MNHEY and CDR2 is SVGAGI in the germline V gene. In nucleotides, the CDR3 is TGTGCCAGCAGTTACGGGCAGATACAAGAGGCCCAGTACTTC. Its protein product is CASSYGQIQEAQYF.

The chain has TRBV4-1 and TRBJ2-7; no firm D call. CDR1 is MGHRA and CDR2 is YSYEKL in the germline V gene. The CDR3 loop spans 15 amino acids. The ends were cut back, 0 bases at V and 7 bases at J, with 16 bases in the middle. The CDR3: CASSQEVDGKREQYF. The CDR3 DNA sequence: TGCGCCAGCAGCCAAGAGGTGGACGGAAAAAGGGAGCAGTACTTC.

On this clonotype itself: One junction end disagrees with the germline gene, perhaps due to a read error. The V gene is TRBV10-3, the J gene TRBJ2-7, with unresolved D. This CDR3 is built from 14 residues. Per the germline V gene, CDR1 is ENHRY and CDR2 is SYGVKD. The CDR3 reads CAISASPGPYEPSF. The CDR3 DNA follows: TGTGCCATCAGTGCGTCTCCAGGTCCCTACGAGCCGTCCTTC.

This clonotype was seen just once. A much larger clone is a single base away; this may be a read error. This chain links TRBV3-1 with TRBJ1-1, with TRBD1 matching 7 bases. With V trimmed by 4 bases and J by 4 bases, 12 bases remained unmatched. The CDR3 length is 16 residues. Germline V gives CDR1 LGHDT, CDR2 YNNKEL (reference sequence). CDR3 nucleotides: TGTGCCAGCAGCCCCGCGACAGGGTACATGAGCACTGAAGCTTTCTTT. This encodes CASSPATGYMSTEAFF.

This clonotype has at least ten counts. V usage is TRBV7-9 and J usage is TRBJ1-1; D is unresolved. This CDR3 contains 12 residues. Germline V gives CDR1 SEHNR, CDR2 FQNEAQ (reference sequence). V shed 6 bases and J shed 8 bases, with 13 bases lying between them. DNA for the CDR3: TGTGCCAGCAGTCTCGGACTGGGAGAAGCTTTCTTT. Residues: CASSLGLGEAFF.

The V and J genes are TRBV5-6 and TRBJ2-7; tentatively, D is TRBD1 (6 bases). The CDR3 covers 16 residues. CDR1 and CDR2 from the germline V gene are SGHDT and YYEEEE. V lost 0 bases and J lost 4, with 17 bases in between. CDR3: CASSLAARGIAYEQYF. The CDR3 DNA sequence: TGTGCCAGCAGCTTGGCCGCGAGGGGGATAGCATACGAGCAGTACTTC.

This clonotype showed up many times. The chain couples TRBV25-1 to TRBJ2-5, with D hard to call. The germline V and J ends were trimmed by 0 bases and 1 base, with 9 bases remaining between them. This CDR3 region has 15 residues. CDR1 and CDR2 (germline): MGHDK, SYGVNS. The DNA of the CDR3 is TGTGCCAGCAGTGAATATGAACATCCCCAAGAGACCCAGTACTTC. This encodes CASSEYEHPQETQYF. Using reference TRBV25-1 and TRBJ2-5 for the parts outside the CDR3, the full variable domain is EADIYQTPRYLVIGTGKKITLECSQTMGHDKMYWYQQDPGMELHLIHYSYGVNSTEKGDLSSESTVSRIRTEHFPLTLESARPSHTSQYLCASSEYEHPQETQYFGPGTRLLVL.

There are many counts of this clonotype. The chain combines TRBV5-5 with TRBJ1-5, with D maybe TRBD1 (6 bases). Looked up from germline, CDR1 is SGHKS and CDR2 is YYEKEE (reference sequence). The V end lost 3 bases, the J end lost 4 bases, and 14 bases lay between the germline ends. The CDR3 is made up of 15 amino acids. CDR3 bases: TGTGCCAGCAGCTCGTACCCGGACAGTAATCAGCCCCAGCATTTT. This translates into CASSSYPDSNQPQHF.

This chain links TRBV27 with TRBJ2-7; D assignment may be TRBD1 or TRBD2 (5 bases each). Germline values: CDR1 MNHEY, CDR2 SMNVEV (reference sequence). V lost 2 bases, J lost 0 bases, and 11 bases lay in between. The CDR3 has 15 amino acids. The CDR3 DNA is TGTGCCAGCAGTTTAACGGCAGGGAGCTCCTACGAGCAGTACTTC. It yields the protein CASSLTAGSSYEQYF.

This clonotype was seen a handful of times. V and J are TRBV14 and TRBJ2-3, with 12 bases identical to TRBD2. The V gene end was trimmed by 0 bases and the J gene end by 4 bases; junction bases not matched to a gene: 23. Germline-derived CDR1 and CDR2 are SGHDN and FVKESK. The CDR3 is 23 residues long. The CDR3 protein is CASSQDAVPPSGRASGAADTQYF. In DNA, the CDR3 is TGTGCCAGCAGCCAAGACGCGGTACCCCCTAGCGGGAGGGCCTCTGGGGCTGCAGATACGCAGTATTTT.

This clonotype has a handful of counts. The chain is built from TRBV10-2 and TRBJ1-5, with a tentative D call TRBD1 (6 bases). Trimming removed 10 bases at V and 0 bases at J, with 13 bases between. From germline, CDR1 is WSHSY and CDR2 SAAADI. There are 14 residues in the CDR3. This chain's CDR3 is CANQTGNSNQPQHF. The CDR3 DNA reads as TGCGCCAACCAGACAGGCAATAGCAATCAGCCCCAGCATTTT.

This clonotype was seen only a few times. This sequence joins TRBV19 and TRBJ2-1; D is uncertain. The CDR3 has 13 residues. Germline lookup yields CDR1 LNHDA and CDR2 SQIVND (reference sequence). The V gene lost 3 bases and the J gene lost 9 bases, with 12 bases spanning the gap. In DNA form, the CDR3 reads TGTGCCAGTAGTATCGGACCCTCGGCTGAGCAGTTCTTC. It is translated as CASSIGPSAEQFF.

Comment on this clonotype: A single base separates this from a much larger clone, so it may be a read error. The chain couples TRBV4-3 to TRBJ2-3, with 7 bases that match TRBD2. The CDR3 length is 15 residues. Germline CDR1 is LGHNA and CDR2 is YSLEER. CDR3 sequence: CASSKRSLAADTRYF. As DNA, the CDR3 is TGCGCCAGCAGCAAACGGAGCCTAGCGGCAGATACGCGGTATTTT.

This clonotype was recorded only once. The CDR3 loop reads CASSLIRDHEQYF. In nucleotides, the CDR3 is TGTGCCAGCAGCTTGATTCGAGACCACGAGCAGTACTTC. This sequence joins TRBV5-6 and TRBJ2-7, with no clear D. V lost 1 base and J 5 bases, leaving 10 bases between the germline ends. In germline, CDR1 is SGHDT, CDR2 YYEEEE. The CDR3 has 13 amino acids.

On this clonotype: This may be a read error: a much more frequent sequence differs by one nucleotide. The rearrangement uses TRBV12-3 or TRBV12-4 and TRBJ1-1; maybe TRBD1 (6 bases). Trimming removed 7 bases from V and 6 bases from J, with 12 bases in between. The CDR3 sequence is 12 residues long. CDR3 DNA sequence: TGTGCCAGCACTCAGGGGAGCGCTGAAGCTTTCTTT. Its protein product is CASTQGSAEAFF.

About this clonotype itself: This sequence may be a read error, since a much larger clone differs from it by one base. The chain uses TRBV5-3 and TRBJ2-7, with D possibly matching TRBD1 (7 bases). TRBV5-3 is recorded as an ORF, its role being uncertain. CDR3 length: 15 amino acids. CDR3 loop: CASSLGQGGSHEQYF. The DNA for the CDR3 is TGTGCCAGCAGCTTGGGCCAGGGGGGCTCCCACGAGCAGTACTTC.